This T cell receptor beta chain was documented in a study of T cells in Graves' hyperthyroidism and ophthalmopathy. For the study at large: At initial diagnosis, before any treatment had begun, peripheral blood was obtained.

Trimming removed 10 bases from V and 3 bases from J, with 13 bases in between. The CDR3 is 12 amino acids. The germline V gene encodes CDR1 ENHRY and CDR2 SYGVKD. Participants, patients aged 18 to 65, had newly diagnosed hyperthyroidism with a duration under 2 months. Together with thyroid ultrasound, orbital computed tomography, serum thyroxine and TRAb, clinical symptoms were used for diagnoses. This clonotype was seen more than once but under ten times. Its target is not known. Study-wide points: Ophthalmopathy got predicted by the model a median about 6.7 months before its onset.

Amplified TCR beta CDR3 regions came from RNA transcripts. HTBI primers were employed in a first-round RT-PCR of the TCR CDR3. TCRdb redid the calling of the multiplex PCR reads with MiXCR, one entry per CDR3 protein. The repertoire has over 650,000 distinct CDR3 sequences, approximately 16% of them found once; the top ten carry approximately 8.4%. The sequence was obtained from a man between 18 and 29 years old with Graves' hyperthyroidism. Input material: blood. The V and J genes are TRBV10-3 and TRBJ2-7, with D possibly TRBD2 on 6 matching bases. CDR3 DNA: TGTGCCAGCGGGACTCATGGCTACGAGCAGTACTTC. This gives the protein CASGTHGYEQYF.